The 8 T cell receptor beta chains reported below all come from one sample, sequenced in a study of T cell responses to AZD1222 COVID-19 vaccine. The data were produced by immunoSEQ multiplex PCR, yet TCRdb's version contains in-frame clones alone and is incomplete. This table has tens of thousands of clones, over 75% appearing once. Specimen: peripheral blood, collected 28 days after the second AZD1222 dose. The origin of the receptors is an adult who received the AZD1222 COVID-19 vaccine.

The CDR3 coding sequence is TGTGCCAGCAGTTCCGGGACAGTTAATTCACCCCTCCACTTT. Its translation: CASSSGTVNSPLHF. V usage is TRBV2 and J usage is TRBJ1-6, with TRBD1 matching 7 bases. The CDR3 sequence is 14 residues long. The V and J ends lost 5 bases and 6 bases, in that order; junction bases with no gene match: 4. CDR1 SNHLY and CDR2 FYNNEI come from the germline V gene.

The chain links TRBV7-2 to TRBJ2-2; the match to TRBD1 covers 9 bases. With 5 bases clipped from V and 3 bases from J, the junction kept 7 bases outside the gene matches. CDR1 is SGHTA, CDR2 FQGNSA, per germline. CDR3 size: 16 residues. The CDR3 DNA reads TGTGCCAGCAGCCCATACAGGGGGCGGGACACCGGGGAGCTGTTTTTT. Translation gives CASSPYRGRDTGELFF.

This chain joins TRBV7-6 and TRBJ1-2; D remains ambiguous. This CDR3 region has 14 residues. With 5 bases removed from V and 2 bases from J, the gap between germline ends came to 12 bases. Germline V gives CDR1 SGHVS, CDR2 FNYEAQ. CDR3 amino acids: CASSPQVGNYGYTF. The CDR3 nucleotides are TGTGCCAGCAGCCCCCAGGTTGGGAACTATGGCTACACCTTC.

The chain uses TRBV29-1 and TRBJ1-2; 9 bases are shared with TRBD1. This CDR3 contains 12 residues. CDR1 is SQVTM and CDR2 is ANQGSEA in the germline V gene. The junction had 0 bases not matched to a gene; V was cut back by 1 base and J by 6 bases. The CDR3 region is CSVEGQGDGYTF. The CDR3 DNA reads TGCAGCGTTGAAGGACAGGGGGATGGCTACACCTTC. The full variable domain, completed using reference TRBV29-1 and TRBJ1-2, is SAVISQKPSRDICQRGTSLTIQCQVDSQVTMMFWYRQQPGQSLTLIATANQGSEATYESGFVIDKFPISRPNLTFSTLTVSNMSPEDSSIYLCSVEGQGDGYTFGSGTRLTVV.

This clone occurred once. The chain is built from TRBV3-1 (or the pseudogene TRBV3-2) and TRBJ1-1; D gene ambiguous. The germline V gene has CDR1 LGHDT and CDR2 YNNKEL (reference sequence). With 1 base removed from V and 3 bases from J, the gap between germline ends came to 9 bases. The CDR3 runs to 14 residues. DNA for the CDR3: TGTGCCAGCAGCCAAGTAAGTGGGGACACTGAAGCTTTCTTT. Its translation: CASSQVSGDTEAFF.

The V call is TRBV27, the J call TRBJ1-1, with D maybe TRBD1 (5 bases). Germline lookup yields CDR1 MNHEY and CDR2 SMNVEV (reference sequence). The CDR3 loop spans 13 amino acids. V lost 4 bases to trimming and J lost 8 bases, with 14 bases between them. CDR3 in amino acids: CASSSPGHAEAFF. The CDR3, as DNA: TGTGCCAGCAGTTCCCCTGGACATGCCGAAGCTTTCTTT.

This chain uses TRBV5-1 with TRBJ1-1; D unclear. This CDR3 comprises 15 residues. With 0 bases removed from V and 4 bases from J, the gap between germline ends came to 13 bases. From germline, CDR1 is SGHRS and CDR2 YFSETQ. The CDR3 DNA sequence: TGCGCCAGCAGCTTGGCCATTTTCGGTGGCACTGAAGCTTTCTTT. Translation gives CASSLAIFGGTEAFF.

The CDR3 DNA reads as TGTGCCAGTAGTACCGCGGGACAGTCATCTTTCGCCCAGCATTTT. This gives the protein CASSTAGQSSFAQHF. The V call is TRBV19, the J call TRBJ1-5; 7 bases are shared with TRBD1. The germline CDR1 and CDR2 sequences are LNHDA and SQIVND (reference sequence). V lost 4 bases to trimming and J lost 11 bases; unmatched junction nucleotides: 14. The CDR3 extends over 15 amino acids.